The T cell receptor beta chain under discussion was sequenced for a study of blood T cell repertoires in COVID-19. Study details: Donors in the United States, Italy and Spain gave samples during acute or convalescent COVID-19. The analysed material was cDNA or gDNA that came from T cells, B-cell-depleted T cells, or PBMCs.

The germline V gene encodes CDR1 GTSNPN and CDR2 SVGIG (reference sequence). The CDR3 runs to 13 residues. V was cut by 1 base and J by 7 bases, with 11 bases left in between. Sequencing used immunoSEQ multiplex PCR; TCRdb keeps in-frame clones, though not all of them. The sample consists of 200,000 to 300,000 clones, roughly 91% of them appearing once. Each participant's cohort was designated according to participant-reported clinical history. J is TRBJ2-1 and V is TRBV30; unclear D gene. The sequence was obtained from a young woman who had recovered from COVID-19. Sequences were obtained from PBMCs or T cells enriched from blood (not recorded which). The CDR3 nucleotides are TGTGCCTGGAGTGGCTTGGTGAGAAATGAGCAGTTCTTC. This gives the protein CAWSGLVRNEQFF.